The text below deals with one TCR beta chain. As yet, its antigen is unknown. One end of the junction varies from germline; a read error may be responsible. The sample is drawn from a study of blood T cells in healthy people across ages. Findings of the study overall: Long-lived donors carried more naive CD4+ cells and greater diversity than aged donors.

Next came a second PCR, run for about 6 to 11 cycles, which used a sample-barcoded 5' primer along with a J-beta primer mix. MiXCR, run by TCRdb on the 5' RACE reads, gives a single entry per CDR3 protein. The table has approximately 800,000 distinct CDR3 sequences, just under 25% seen once. This CDR3 spans 14 amino acids. CDR1 is MNHEY and CDR2 is SVGEGT in the germline V gene. These data are also associated with another study on T cells of mothers and their children. That source reports: Nine systemically healthy Caucasian donors: three mothers, six children. Thymic selection molds TCR recombination output in a comparable way in related and unrelated pairs.

Sequences were obtained from blood. The origin of this receptor is a boy younger than 18 in good health. The rearrangement uses TRBV6-2 or TRBV6-3 and TRBJ2-2; D possibly corresponds to TRBD2 (6 bases). CDR3 nucleotides: TGTGCCAGCATCGGTCGGGGGACCACCGGGGAGCCGTTTTTT. The encoded protein is CASIGRGTTGEPFF.